This is a list of T cell receptor beta chains from one sample in a study of blood T cell repertoires in COVID-19. The table came from immunoSEQ multiplex PCR; TCRdb's copy has only in-frame clones and leaves some out. The sample consists of some 190,000 clones, approximately 88% of them appearing once. Sequencing was performed on PBMCs or T cells enriched from blood (not recorded which). These receptors all come from a woman aged 30 to 39 who had recovered from COVID-19. CDR3s include the opening cysteine and the closing phenylalanine or tryptophan. A D gene is named only where the DNA matches it firmly. Size is omitted from some rows. Given values are once, few, many or a class for expanded clones.

TRBJ2-1,TRBV5-1,-,-,CASSPLLGSYNEQFF,TGCGCCAGCAGCCCGTTACTAGGGTCCTACAATGAGCAGTTCTTC
TRBJ1-5,TRBV28,-,-,CAIQDSLNQPQHF,TGTGCCATCCAGGACAGCCTCAATCAGCCCCAGCATTTT
TRBJ1-2,TRBV16,few,TRBD1,CASSPRTGWGYTF,TGTGCCAGCAGCCCACGGACAGGTTGGGGCTACACCTTC
TRBJ2-1,TRBV5-1,-,-,CASSLAVRGSYNEQFF,TGCGCCAGCAGCTTGGCCGTTCGGGGCTCCTACAATGAGCAGTTCTTC
TRBJ2-5,TRBV6-5,-,-,CASTLGGVETQYF,TGTGCCAGCACCTTAGGGGGAGTCGAGACCCAGTACTTC
TRBJ2-7,TRBV3-1/TRBV3-2,-,TRBD2,CASSQATSGRALYF,TGTGCCAGCAGCCAAGCCACTAGCGGGAGGGCCCTGTACTTC
TRBJ2-1,TRBV18,-,TRBD1,CASSHKTGPYNEQFF,TGTGCCAGCTCTCACAAGACAGGGCCCTACAATGAGCAGTTCTTC
TRBJ2-7,TRBV19,-,-,CASRPERGGAFEQYF,TGTGCCAGCAGACCCGAACGAGGAGGAGCCTTCGAGCAGTACTTC
TRBJ2-3,TRBV3-1/TRBV3-2,once,-,CASSQAGDRTDTQYF,TGTGCCAGCAGCCAAGCGGGCGACAGGACTGATACGCAGTATTTT
TRBJ1-5,TRBV9,-,-,CASSPGPGGNQPQHF,TGTGCCAGCAGCCCGGGCCCAGGGGGCAATCAGCCCCAGCATTTT
TRBJ1-6,TRBV18,-,TRBD1,CASSPPTGRSKALHF,TGTGCCAGCTCACCACCGACAGGGAGATCTAAAGCCCTCCACTTT
TRBJ2-3,TRBV24-1,-,-,CATSDLQDSPQDTQYF,TGTGCCACCAGTGATTTGCAAGACAGTCCACAAGATACGCAGTATTTT
TRBJ2-1,TRBV18,-,TRBD1,CASSPPPGRGQGEQFF,TGTGCCAGCTCACCCCCCCCGGGCAGGGGGCAAGGTGAGCAGTTCTTC
TRBJ1-6,TRBV7-6,-,-,CASSPTPRRTSYNSPLHF,TGTGCCAGCAGCCCAACCCCGAGGCGAACCTCCTATAATTCACCCCTCCACTTT
TRBJ1-5,TRBV5-4,-,TRBD1,CASSQMGQGNQPQHF,TGTGCCAGCAGCCAAATGGGACAGGGCAATCAGCCCCAGCATTTT
TRBJ1-6,TRBV10-1,-,TRBD1,CASSPTGATGSPLHF,TGCGCCAGCAGCCCGACAGGGGCCACCGGTTCACCCCTCCACTTT
TRBJ2-3,TRBV9,-,-,CASSVAHYQDTQYF,TGTGCCAGCAGCGTAGCTCACTATCAAGATACGCAGTATTTT
TRBJ2-7,TRBV27,-,TRBD2,CASLTGTSGGEQYF,TGTGCCAGTTTAACCGGGACTAGCGGGGGCGAGCAGTACTTC
TRBJ2-1,TRBV28,-,-,CASSLGAGEINEQFF,TGTGCCAGCAGTTTGGGGGCGGGGGAGATCAATGAGCAGTTCTTC
TRBJ1-5,TRBV10-3,-,-,CAISAGTGVSNQPQHF,TGTGCCATCAGTGCGGGTACAGGAGTAAGCAATCAGCCCCAGCATTTT
TRBJ2-2,TRBV9,-,TRBD1,CASSVAMTGGTGELFF,TGTGCCAGCAGCGTAGCGATGACAGGGGGCACCGGGGAGCTGTTTTTT
TRBJ2-3,TRBV19,-,-,CASSISTGGTDTQYF,TGTGCCAGTAGTATATCCACGGGAGGCACAGATACGCAGTATTTT